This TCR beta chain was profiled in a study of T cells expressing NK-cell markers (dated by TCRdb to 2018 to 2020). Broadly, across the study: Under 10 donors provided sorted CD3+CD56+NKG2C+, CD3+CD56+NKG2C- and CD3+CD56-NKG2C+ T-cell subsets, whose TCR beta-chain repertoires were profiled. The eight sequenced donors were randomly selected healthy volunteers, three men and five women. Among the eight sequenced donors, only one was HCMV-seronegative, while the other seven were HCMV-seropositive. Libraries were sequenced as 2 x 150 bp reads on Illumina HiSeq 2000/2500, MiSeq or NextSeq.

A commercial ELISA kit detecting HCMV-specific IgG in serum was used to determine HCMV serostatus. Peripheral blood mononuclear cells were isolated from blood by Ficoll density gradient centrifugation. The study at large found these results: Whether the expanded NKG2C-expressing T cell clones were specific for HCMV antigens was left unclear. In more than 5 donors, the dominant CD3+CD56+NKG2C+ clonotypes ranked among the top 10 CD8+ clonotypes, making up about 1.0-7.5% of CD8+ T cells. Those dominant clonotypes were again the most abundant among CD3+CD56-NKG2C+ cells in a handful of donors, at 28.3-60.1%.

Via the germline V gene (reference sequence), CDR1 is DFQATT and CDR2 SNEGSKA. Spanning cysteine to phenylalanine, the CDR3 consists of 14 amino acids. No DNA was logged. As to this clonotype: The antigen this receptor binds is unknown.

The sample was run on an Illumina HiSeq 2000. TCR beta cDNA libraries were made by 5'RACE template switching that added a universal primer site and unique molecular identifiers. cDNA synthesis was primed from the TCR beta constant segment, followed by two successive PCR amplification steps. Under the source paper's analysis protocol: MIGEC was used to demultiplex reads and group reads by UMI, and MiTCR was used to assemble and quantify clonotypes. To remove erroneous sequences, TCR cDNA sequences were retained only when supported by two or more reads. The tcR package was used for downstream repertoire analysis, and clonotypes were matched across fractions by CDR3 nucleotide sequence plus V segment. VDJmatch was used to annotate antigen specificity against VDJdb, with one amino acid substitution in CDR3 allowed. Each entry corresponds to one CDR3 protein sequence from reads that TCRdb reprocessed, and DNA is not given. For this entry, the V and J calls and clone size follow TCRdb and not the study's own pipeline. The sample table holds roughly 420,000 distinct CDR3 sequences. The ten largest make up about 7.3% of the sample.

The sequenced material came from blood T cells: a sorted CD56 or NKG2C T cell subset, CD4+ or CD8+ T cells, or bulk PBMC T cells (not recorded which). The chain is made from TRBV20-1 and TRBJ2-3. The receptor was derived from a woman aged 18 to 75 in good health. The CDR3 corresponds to CSARLSVPTDTQYF.